A selection of T cell receptor beta chains follows, all from one sample in a study of T cell responses to AZD1222 COVID-19 vaccine. Assay used: immunoSEQ multiplex PCR; TCRdb lists only in-frame clones, some missing. The table lists fewer than 200,000 clones, around 94% of them singletons, with approximately 1.5% in the top ten. The input for sequencing was peripheral blood, taken 28 days after the second AZD1222 dose. These receptors came from an adult who received the AZD1222 COVID-19 vaccine. The CDR3 runs from the conserved cysteine through the conserved F or W. The D gene is left open where the match is weak. Not every row has a clone size; where given, it reads once, few, many or a size class.

cdr3_length: 13
clone_size: .
v_call: TRBV7-9
j_call: TRBJ1-5
d_call: TRBD1
cdr3_aa: CASSGTGEQPQHF
cdr3_nt: TGTGCCAGCAGCGGGACAGGGGAACAGCCCCAGCATTTT

cdr3_length: 12
clone_size: .
v_call: TRBV30
j_call: TRBJ2-5
d_call: TRBD2
cdr3_aa: CSLTGLGETQYF
cdr3_nt: TGTTCTCTTACGGGACTAGGGGAGACCCAGTACTTC

cdr3_length: 14
clone_size: .
v_call: TRBV7-2
j_call: TRBJ1-2
d_call: TRBD1
cdr3_aa: CASSFSGQNYGYTF
cdr3_nt: TGTGCCAGCAGCTTTTCGGGACAGAACTATGGCTACACCTTC

cdr3_length: 14
clone_size: once
v_call: TRBV5-3
j_call: TRBJ1-2
d_call: .
cdr3_aa: CARSKGTFNYGYTF
cdr3_nt: TGTGCCAGAAGCAAGGGGACCTTTAACTATGGCTACACCTTC

cdr3_length: 14
clone_size: few
v_call: TRBV7-2
j_call: TRBJ2-1
d_call: .
cdr3_aa: CASSLAGTYNEQFF
cdr3_nt: TGTGCCAGCAGCTTAGCGGGGACCTACAATGAGCAGTTCTTC

cdr3_length: 15
clone_size: .
v_call: TRBV19
j_call: TRBJ1-1
d_call: .
cdr3_aa: CASSSDGIMNTEAFF
cdr3_nt: TGTGCCAGTAGTAGCGACGGAATAATGAACACTGAAGCTTTCTTT

cdr3_length: 11
clone_size: .
v_call: TRBV12-3/TRBV12-4
j_call: TRBJ1-4
d_call: .
cdr3_aa: CASSLGIKLFF
cdr3_nt: TGTGCCAGCAGTTTAGGCATAAAACTGTTTTTT

cdr3_length: 18
clone_size: .
v_call: TRBV9
j_call: TRBJ2-6
d_call: TRBD1
cdr3_aa: CASSALHGQGSGANVLTF
cdr3_nt: TGTGCCAGCAGCGCCCTCCATGGACAGGGTTCTGGGGCCAACGTCCTGACTTTC

cdr3_length: 15
clone_size: .
v_call: TRBV5-1
j_call: TRBJ2-3
d_call: .
cdr3_aa: CASSLLRAETDTQYF
cdr3_nt: TGCGCCAGCAGCTTGTTAAGGGCTGAAACAGATACGCAATATTTT

cdr3_length: 13
clone_size: once
v_call: TRBV20-1
j_call: TRBJ2-3
d_call: TRBD2
cdr3_aa: CSASSGHTDTQYF
cdr3_nt: TGCAGTGCTAGTAGCGGGCACACAGATACGCAGTATTTT

cdr3_length: 15
clone_size: .
v_call: TRBV5-1
j_call: TRBJ2-3
d_call: .
cdr3_aa: CASSLVPGSADTQYF
cdr3_nt: TGCGCCAGCAGCTTGGTCCCAGGGAGTGCAGATACGCAGTATTTT

cdr3_length: 13
clone_size: .
v_call: TRBV7-2
j_call: TRBJ2-5
d_call: .
cdr3_aa: CASSLFTQETQYF
cdr3_nt: TGTGCCAGCAGCTTATTTACCCAAGAGACCCAGTACTTC

cdr3_length: 13
clone_size: .
v_call: TRBV7-2
j_call: TRBJ2-2
d_call: .
cdr3_aa: CASSLGFAGELFF
cdr3_nt: TGTGCCAGCAGCTTAGGTTTCGCCGGGGAGCTGTTTTTT

cdr3_length: 15
clone_size: .
v_call: TRBV18
j_call: TRBJ1-2
d_call: TRBD1
cdr3_aa: CASSPLDRPGDGYTF
cdr3_nt: TGTGCCAGCTCACCATTGGACAGGCCAGGGGATGGCTACACCTTC

cdr3_length: 16
clone_size: .
v_call: TRBV27
j_call: TRBJ1-5
d_call: TRBD1
cdr3_aa: CASRETGGTGNQPQHF
cdr3_nt: TGTGCCAGCAGGGAAACCGGGGGGACAGGCAATCAGCCCCAGCATTTT

cdr3_length: 13
clone_size: .
v_call: TRBV6-6
j_call: TRBJ2-7
d_call: TRBD2
cdr3_aa: CASSLAGGREQYF
cdr3_nt: TGTGCCAGCAGTTTAGCGGGGGGGCGGGAGCAGTACTTC

cdr3_length: 15
clone_size: .
v_call: TRBV5-1
j_call: TRBJ2-1
d_call: TRBD2
cdr3_aa: CASSQGLGITNEQFF
cdr3_nt: TGCGCCAGCAGCCAGGGACTAGGAATAACCAATGAGCAGTTCTTC

cdr3_length: 16
clone_size: .
v_call: TRBV19
j_call: TRBJ2-5
d_call: TRBD1
cdr3_aa: CASSSWDRGIRETQYF
cdr3_nt: TGTGCCAGTAGTTCCTGGGACAGGGGGATTCGAGAGACCCAGTACTTC

cdr3_length: 12
clone_size: .
v_call: TRBV29-1
j_call: TRBJ2-1
d_call: .
cdr3_aa: CSTGGGGDEQFF
cdr3_nt: TGCAGCACGGGGGGCGGGGGAGATGAGCAGTTCTTC

cdr3_length: 14
clone_size: .
v_call: TRBV10-3
j_call: TRBJ1-3
d_call: .
cdr3_aa: CAISEGPSGNTIYF
cdr3_nt: TGTGCCATCAGTGAGGGACCCTCTGGAAACACCATATATTTT

cdr3_length: 13
clone_size: .
v_call: TRBV5-6
j_call: TRBJ1-1
d_call: .
cdr3_aa: CASSLQTNTEAFF
cdr3_nt: TGTGCCAGCAGCTTACAGACGAACACTGAAGCTTTCTTT

cdr3_length: 15
clone_size: .
v_call: TRBV9
j_call: TRBJ1-1
d_call: TRBD1
cdr3_aa: CASSSDRGQNTEAFF
cdr3_nt: TGTGCCAGCAGCTCAGACAGGGGCCAGAACACTGAAGCTTTCTTT

cdr3_length: 13
clone_size: .
v_call: TRBV19
j_call: TRBJ1-2
d_call: .
cdr3_aa: CASSSTGIGGYTF
cdr3_nt: TGTGCCAGTAGCTCTACAGGGATCGGAGGCTACACCTTC

cdr3_length: 14
clone_size: once
v_call: TRBV19
j_call: TRBJ1-5
d_call: TRBD1
cdr3_aa: CASSTGTGGQPQHF
cdr3_nt: TGTGCCAGTAGTACCGGGACAGGGGGTCAGCCCCAGCATTTT

cdr3_length: 14
clone_size: once
v_call: TRBV9
j_call: TRBJ2-1
d_call: TRBD1
cdr3_aa: CASSGTGGFHEQFF
cdr3_nt: TGTGCCAGCAGCGGGACAGGGGGCTTCCATGAGCAGTTCTTC

cdr3_length: 15
clone_size: .
v_call: TRBV19
j_call: TRBJ1-2
d_call: .
cdr3_aa: CASSISMGAGYGYTF
cdr3_nt: TGTGCCAGTAGTATTTCAATGGGGGCCGGGTATGGCTACACCTTC

cdr3_length: 15
clone_size: .
v_call: TRBV5-1
j_call: TRBJ1-3
d_call: .
cdr3_aa: CASSLGGSSGNTIYF
cdr3_nt: TGCGCCAGCAGCTTGGGAGGGAGCTCTGGAAACACCATATATTTT

cdr3_length: 14
clone_size: .
v_call: TRBV7-9
j_call: TRBJ2-1
d_call: .
cdr3_aa: CASSLAGRGNEQFF
cdr3_nt: TGTGCCAGCAGCTTAGCCGGGAGAGGGAATGAGCAGTTCTTC

cdr3_length: 14
clone_size: .
v_call: TRBV5-1
j_call: TRBJ1-2
d_call: TRBD1
cdr3_aa: CASSPGQENYGYTF
cdr3_nt: TGCGCCAGCAGCCCTGGACAGGAAAACTATGGCTACACCTTC

cdr3_length: 15
clone_size: .
v_call: TRBV2
j_call: TRBJ2-1
d_call: TRBD1
cdr3_aa: CASSNTGTGGREQFF
cdr3_nt: TGTGCCAGCAGCAATACCGGGACAGGGGGCCGGGAGCAGTTCTTC

cdr3_length: 14
clone_size: .
v_call: TRBV9
j_call: TRBJ1-1
d_call: TRBD1
cdr3_aa: CASSVTTGEPEAFF
cdr3_nt: TGTGCCAGCAGCGTAACGACAGGGGAACCTGAAGCTTTCTTT

cdr3_length: 16
clone_size: .
v_call: TRBV19
j_call: TRBJ1-5
d_call: TRBD1
cdr3_aa: CASSIMGTDSNQPQHF
cdr3_nt: TGTGCCAGTAGTATTATGGGGACAGATAGCAATCAGCCCCAGCATTTT

cdr3_length: 20
clone_size: .
v_call: TRBV27
j_call: TRBJ2-1
d_call: TRBD2
cdr3_aa: CASPWERESDHLGLYNEQFF
cdr3_nt: TGTGCCAGCCCCTGGGAGCGGGAGTCCGACCACCTAGGGCTCTACAATGAGCAGTTCTTC

cdr3_length: 18
clone_size: .
v_call: TRBV18
j_call: TRBJ1-6
d_call: .
cdr3_aa: CASSPEVRLRSYNSPLHF
cdr3_nt: TGTGCCAGCTCACCAGAGGTCCGCCTAAGGTCCTATAATTCACCCCTCCACTTT

cdr3_length: 15
clone_size: .
v_call: TRBV3-1/TRBV3-2
j_call: TRBJ2-5
d_call: TRBD1
cdr3_aa: CASSQEQGRWETQYF
cdr3_nt: TGTGCCAGCAGCCAAGAACAGGGGAGATGGGAGACCCAGTACTTC